The sequence of this TCR beta chain was determined in a study of control samples from healthy donors and cancer patients (dated by TCRdb to 2019 to 2021). V and J are trimmed by 5 bases and 4 bases, and the gene matches miss 3 bases of the junction. There are 14 amino acids in the CDR3, from cysteine to phenylalanine inclusive. Only the CDR3 DNA stays, 42 bases, in frame from base 1. CDR1 and CDR2, looked up from the germline V gene, are SGDLS and YYNGEE. The method behind the library was the immunoSEQ multiplex PCR assay. TCRdb's version of the immuneACCESS table is confined to in-frame rearrangements and falls short of the full clone set. An unresolved V gene accounts for under half of the shortfall where checked; the remainder is of unknown origin. Counted in this sample were over 90,000 clones; more than 85% of them appeared once. About 20% of the sample belongs to the ten largest clones. Notes on this clone: It lacks a known antigen. No much larger clonotype is one base removed from it; base qualities were not supplied.

Sequencing was carried out using PBMCs. The receptor chain draws on TRBV9 and TRBJ2-5, and TRBD2 aligns with 12 junction nucleotides. The clonotype originates from a man in his 60s with lung cancer. The DNA reads TGTGCCAGCAGTACTAGCGGGGGGCCAGAGACCCAGTACTTC. This yields the protein CASSTSGGPETQYF.